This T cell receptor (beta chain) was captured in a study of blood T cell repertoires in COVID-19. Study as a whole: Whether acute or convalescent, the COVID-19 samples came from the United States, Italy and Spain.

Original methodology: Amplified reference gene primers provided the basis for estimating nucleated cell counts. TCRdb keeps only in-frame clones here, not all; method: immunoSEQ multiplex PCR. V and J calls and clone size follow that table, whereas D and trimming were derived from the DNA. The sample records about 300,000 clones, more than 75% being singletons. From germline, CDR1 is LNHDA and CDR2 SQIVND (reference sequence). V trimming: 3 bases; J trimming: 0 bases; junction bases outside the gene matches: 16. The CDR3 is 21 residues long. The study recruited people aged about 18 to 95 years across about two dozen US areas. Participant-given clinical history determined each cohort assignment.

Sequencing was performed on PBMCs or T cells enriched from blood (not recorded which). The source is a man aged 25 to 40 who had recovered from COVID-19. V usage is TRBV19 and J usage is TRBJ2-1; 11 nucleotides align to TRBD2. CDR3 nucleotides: TGTGCCAGTAGTATTCGCGGACGGGGGACTAGCGGTCCTAGCTCCTACAATGAGCAGTTCTTC. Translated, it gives CASSIRGRGTSGPSSYNEQFF.